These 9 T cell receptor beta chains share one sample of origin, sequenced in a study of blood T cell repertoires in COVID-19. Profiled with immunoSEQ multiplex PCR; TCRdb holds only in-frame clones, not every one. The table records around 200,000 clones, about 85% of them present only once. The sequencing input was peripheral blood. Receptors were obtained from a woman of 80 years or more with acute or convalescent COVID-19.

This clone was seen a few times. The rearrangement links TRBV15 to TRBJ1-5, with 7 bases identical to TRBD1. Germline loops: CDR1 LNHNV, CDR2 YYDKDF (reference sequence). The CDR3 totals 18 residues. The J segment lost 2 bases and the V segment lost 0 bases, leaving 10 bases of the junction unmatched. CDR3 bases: TGTGCCACCAGCAGAGATTCCAATACAGGGGTTGGCAATCAGCCCCAGCATTTT. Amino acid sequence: CATSRDSNTGVGNQPQHF.

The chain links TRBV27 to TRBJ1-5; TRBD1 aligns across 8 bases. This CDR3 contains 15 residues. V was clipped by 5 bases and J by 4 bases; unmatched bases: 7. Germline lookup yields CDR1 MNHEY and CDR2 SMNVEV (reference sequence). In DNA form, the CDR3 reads TGTGCCAGCAGTCCCAGGCAGGGGGCAAATCAGCCCCAGCATTTT. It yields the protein CASSPRQGANQPQHF.

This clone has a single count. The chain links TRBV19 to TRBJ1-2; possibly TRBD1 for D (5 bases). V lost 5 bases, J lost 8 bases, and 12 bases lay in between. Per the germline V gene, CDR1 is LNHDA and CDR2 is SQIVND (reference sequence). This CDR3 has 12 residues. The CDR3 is CASSPQGRGYTF. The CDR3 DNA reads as TGTGCCAGTAGTCCCCAGGGCCGGGGCTACACCTTC. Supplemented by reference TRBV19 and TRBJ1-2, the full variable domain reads DGGITQSPKYLFRKEGQNVTLSCEQNLNHDAMYWYRQDPGQGLRLIYYSQIVNDFQKGDIAEGYSVSREKKESFPLTVTSAQKNPTAFYLCASSPQGRGYTFGSGTRLTVV.

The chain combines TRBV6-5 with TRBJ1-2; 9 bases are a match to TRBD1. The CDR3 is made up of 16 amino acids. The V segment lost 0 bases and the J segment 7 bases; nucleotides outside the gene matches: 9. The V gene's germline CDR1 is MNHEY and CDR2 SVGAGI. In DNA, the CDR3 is TGTGCCAGCAGTTACTCTTATACAGGGGGCGCTCGTGGCTACACCTTC. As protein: CASSYSYTGGARGYTF.

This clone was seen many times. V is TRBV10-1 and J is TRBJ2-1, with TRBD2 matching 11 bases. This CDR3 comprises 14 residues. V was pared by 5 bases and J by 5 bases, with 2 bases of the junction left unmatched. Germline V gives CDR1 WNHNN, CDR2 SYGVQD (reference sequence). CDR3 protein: CASSLAGGHNEQFF. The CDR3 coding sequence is TGCGCCAGCAGTCTAGCGGGGGGCCACAATGAGCAGTTCTTC.

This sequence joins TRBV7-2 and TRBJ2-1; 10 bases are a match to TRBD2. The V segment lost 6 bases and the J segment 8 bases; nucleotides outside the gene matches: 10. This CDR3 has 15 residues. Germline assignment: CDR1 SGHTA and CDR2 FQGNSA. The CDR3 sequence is CASSYDGTSADEQFF. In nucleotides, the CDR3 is TGTGCCAGCAGTTATGACGGGACTAGCGCGGATGAGCAGTTCTTC. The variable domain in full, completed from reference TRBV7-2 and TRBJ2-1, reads GAGVSQSPSNKVTEKGKDVELRCDPISGHTALYWYRQSLGQGLEFLIYFQGNSAPDKSGLPSDRFSAERTGGSVSTLTIQRTQQEDSAVYLCASSYDGTSADEQFFGPGTRLTVL.

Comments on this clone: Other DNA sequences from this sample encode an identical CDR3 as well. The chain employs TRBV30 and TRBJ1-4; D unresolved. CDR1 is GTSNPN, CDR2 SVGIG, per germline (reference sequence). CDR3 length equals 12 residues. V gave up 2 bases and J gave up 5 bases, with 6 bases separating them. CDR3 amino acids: CAWSLVNEKLFF. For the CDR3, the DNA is TGTGCCTGGAGTTTAGTGAATGAAAAACTGTTTTTT. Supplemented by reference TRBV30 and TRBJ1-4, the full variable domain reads SQTIHQWPATLVQPVGSPLSLECTVEGTSNPNLYWYRQAAGRGLQLLFYSVGIGQISSEVPQNLSASRPQDRQFILSSKKLLLSDSGFYLCAWSLVNEKLFFGSGTQLSVL.

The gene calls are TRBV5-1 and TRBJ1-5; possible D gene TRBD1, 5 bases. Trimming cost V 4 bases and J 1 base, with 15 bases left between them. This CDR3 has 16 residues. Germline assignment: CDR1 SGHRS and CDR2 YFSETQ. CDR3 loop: CASSPGGLLSNQPQHF. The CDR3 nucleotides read TGCGCCAGCAGCCCGGGGGGTCTACTGAGCAATCAGCCCCAGCATTTT.

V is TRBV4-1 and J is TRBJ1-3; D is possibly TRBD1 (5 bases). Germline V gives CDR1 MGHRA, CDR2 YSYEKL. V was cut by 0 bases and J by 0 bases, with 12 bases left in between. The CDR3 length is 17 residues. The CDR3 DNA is TGCGCCAGCAGCCAAGAAGGGACTCGGAACTCTGGAAACACCATATATTTT. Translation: CASSQEGTRNSGNTIYF.